The 20 T cell receptor beta chains listed next were all sequenced from one sample in a study of blood T cell repertoires in COVID-19. Profiled with immunoSEQ multiplex PCR; TCRdb holds only in-frame clones, not every one. The sample holds 100,000 to 110,000 clones, just over 90% seen once. Sequencing used peripheral blood. These TCRs come from a man aged 45-65 years with active COVID-19.

The V call is TRBV6-1, the J call TRBJ1-4, with D maybe TRBD1 (6 bases). The CDR3 runs to 15 residues. Trimming removed 2 bases at V and 8 bases at J, with 15 bases between. Germline V gene sequence: CDR1 MNHNS, CDR2 SASEGT. The CDR3 nucleotides are TGTGCCAGCAGTGAACGAGGGCTCCAGGGGGAAAAACTGTTTTTT. It translates to CASSERGLQGEKLFF.

The genes are TRBV5-4 and TRBJ2-1; 16 positions agree with TRBD2. There are 16 residues in the CDR3. Germline-derived CDR1 and CDR2 are SGHNT and YYREEE (reference sequence). V shed 3 bases and J 10 bases; nucleotides not matched to a gene: 7. The CDR3 nucleotides read TGTGCCAGCAGCTCTGGGACTAGCGGGGGGGCAGGGGAGCAGTTCTTC. This translates into CASSSGTSGGAGEQFF.

The rearrangement links TRBV2 to TRBJ1-5; TRBD1 aligns across 7 bases. Germline V gene data show CDR1 as SNHLY and CDR2 as FYNNEI. Germline trimming cut 6 bases from V and 0 bases from J; bases unmatched to any gene: 5. CDR3 length equals 15 residues. The CDR3 nucleotides read TGTGCCAGCAGGGCGGGACAGAGTAGCAATCAGCCCCAGCATTTT. It translates to CASRAGQSSNQPQHF.

The chain is built from TRBV5-5 and TRBJ2-7; D uncertain. The CDR3 covers 13 residues. Germline loops: CDR1 SGHKS, CDR2 YYEKEE (reference sequence). V lost 1 base, J lost 0 bases, and 5 bases lay in between. This CDR3 reads CASSLPSSYEQYV. The CDR3, as DNA: TGTGCCAGCAGCTTGCCGAGCTCCTACGAGCAGTACGTC.

The genes are TRBV7-2 and TRBJ1-3; D is ambiguous. V shed 5 bases and J shed 0 bases, with 14 bases lying between them. Germline V CDR1 and CDR2: SGHTA, FQGNSA. The CDR3 totals 16 residues. The CDR3 spells CASSPAGISSGNTIYF. CDR3 coding DNA: TGTGCCAGCAGCCCAGCCGGGATCTCCTCTGGAAACACCATATATTTT.

V usage is TRBV21-1 and J usage is TRBJ2-3; no check of the table's D call, TRBD2, against the DNA was made. TRBV21-1 is designated a pseudogene. The CDR3 extends over 16 amino acids. The CDR3: CASIPLRGGFTDTQYF. CDR3 nucleotides: TGTGCCAGCATTCCTTTACGGGGGGGCTTCACAGATACGCAGTATTTT.

This clone occurred a few times. The gene calls are TRBV4-1 and TRBJ2-7; 9 bases match TRBD1. V lost 8 bases, J lost 3 bases, and 5 bases stayed unmatched. This CDR3 has 13 amino acids. The germline CDR1 and CDR2 sequences are MGHRA and YSYEKL. The CDR3 protein is CASASGQGYEQYF. The CDR3 DNA follows: TGCGCCAGCGCCTCGGGACAGGGCTACGAGCAGTACTTC.

The J gene is TRBJ2-7, the V gene TRBV6-1; TRBD2 matches 10 bases. This CDR3 contains 15 residues. Germline assignment: CDR1 MNHNS and CDR2 SASEGT. In nucleotides, the CDR3 is TGTGCCAGCAGAGAAGCGGGAGGGCCCCAGTATGAGCAGTACGTC. This translates into CASREAGGPQYEQYV.

This chain joins TRBV6-2 or TRBV6-3 and TRBJ2-3; D gene unclear. This CDR3 comprises 14 residues. V was cut by 0 bases and J by 2 bases, with 6 bases left in between. CDR1 is MNHEY and CDR2 is SVGEGT in the germline V gene. CDR3: CASSYSRLTDTQYF. The CDR3 region has the DNA TGTGCCAGCAGTTACTCTAGACTCACAGATACGCAGTATTTT.

The CDR3 sequence: CASSRTRGANNEQFF. CDR3 bases: TGTGCCAGCAGCCGAACTCGGGGGGCAAACAATGAGCAGTTCTTC. The chain has TRBV6-5 and TRBJ2-1; perhaps TRBD2 as D (7 bases). Germline V CDR1 and CDR2: MNHEY, SVGAGI. The V end lost 6 bases, the J end lost 5 bases, and 17 bases lay between the germline ends. The CDR3 consists of 15 residues.

This chain uses TRBV7-7 with TRBJ2-1; 11 bases are shared with TRBD1. Trimming cost V 5 bases and J 5 bases; bases outside gene matches: 5. The CDR3 runs to 15 residues. Germline values: CDR1 SSHAT, CDR2 FNYEAQ (reference sequence). The CDR3 coding sequence is TGTGCCAGCAGCCTAAGGACAGGGGGCAACAATGAGCAGTTCTTC. It is translated as CASSLRTGGNNEQFF.

This chain uses TRBV18 with TRBJ1-1; TRBD1 matches at 9 bases. J was trimmed by 5 bases and V by 4 bases; bases with no gene match: 11. This CDR3 spans 16 amino acids. Germline V lookup: CDR1 KGHSH, CDR2 LQKENI. The CDR3 DNA follows: TGTGCCAGCTCACAAAACCAACAGGGGGCGCAGACTGAAGCTTTCTTT. This gives the protein CASSQNQQGAQTEAFF.

This CDR3 reads CASRGRGNTQYF. The CDR3 nucleotides are TGCGCCAGCAGAGGTCGCGGGAATACGCAGTATTTT. The rearrangement uses TRBV5-1 and TRBJ2-3; the D gene is possibly TRBD2 (6 bases). Germline CDR1 is SGHRS and CDR2 is YFSETQ. Trimming removed 5 bases at V and 7 bases at J, with 11 bases between. The CDR3 is 12 residues long.

V gene TRBV7-2 combines with J gene TRBJ2-1; maybe TRBD1 (6 bases). V lost 4 bases and J lost 7, with 11 bases in between. The CDR3 length is 13 residues. Per the germline V gene, CDR1 is SGHTA and CDR2 is FQGNSA. CDR3 region: CASSSHRENEQFF. CDR3 bases: TGTGCCAGCAGCTCCCACAGGGAGAATGAGCAGTTCTTC.

The chain employs TRBV7-8 and TRBJ1-1; D is unclear. Germline V gene lookup returns CDR1 SGHVS and CDR2 FQNEAQ. CDR3 size: 13 residues. V dropped 5 bases and J dropped 0 bases, with 7 bases sitting between them. The CDR3 spells CASSLHMNTEAFF. The CDR3 DNA follows: TGTGCCAGCAGCCTCCACATGAACACTGAAGCTTTCTTT.

V is TRBV5-4 and J is TRBJ2-5; the match to TRBD1 covers 9 bases. Germline CDR1 SGHNT, CDR2 YYREEE (reference sequence). CDR3 length: 16 amino acids. V shed 0 bases and J 2 bases; nucleotides not matched to a gene: 5. The CDR3 nucleotides read TGTGCCAGCAGCTTGGACGGGACAGGGCCACAAGAGACCCAGTACTTC. It translates to CASSLDGTGPQETQYF.

The rearrangement links TRBV24-1 to TRBJ2-2, with TRBD1 identical over 8 bases. CDR3 length equals 15 residues. Looked up from germline, CDR1 is KGHDR and CDR2 is SFDVKD. V lost 4 bases, J lost 2 bases, and 2 bases stayed unmatched. CDR3 DNA: TGTGCCACCAGTGAAACAGGGGGAAACACCGGGGAGCTGTTTTTT. Its translation is CATSETGGNTGELFF.

This chain uses TRBV5-1 with TRBJ2-7, with 8 bases matching TRBD1. The CDR3 is 15 residues long. V lost 1 base to trimming and J lost 6 bases; unmatched junction nucleotides: 9. From germline, CDR1 is SGHRS and CDR2 YFSETQ. The chain's CDR3 is CASSLRTGSPSEQYF. The CDR3 DNA reads as TGCGCCAGCAGCTTGAGGACAGGGAGTCCGTCCGAGCAGTACTTC.

The J gene is TRBJ2-7, the V gene TRBV5-1; 7 bases agree with TRBD1. V trimming: 4 bases; J trimming: 3 bases; junction bases outside the gene matches: 10. The germline V gene has CDR1 SGHRS and CDR2 YFSETQ. This CDR3 spans 15 amino acids. Here the CDR3 reads CASSPRQGTVYEQYF. DNA for the CDR3: TGCGCCAGCAGCCCCAGACAGGGCACCGTCTACGAGCAGTACTTC. Using reference TRBV5-1 and TRBJ2-7 for the parts outside the CDR3, the full variable domain is KAGVTQTPRYLIKTRGQQVTLSCSPISGHRSVSWYQQTPGQGLQFLFEYFSETQRNKGNFPGRFSGRQFSNSRSEMNVSTLELGDSALYLCASSPRQGTVYEQYFGPGTRLTVT.

This rearrangement joins TRBV18 to TRBJ2-4; tentatively, D is TRBD2 (6 bases). The CDR3 has 16 residues. Germline CDR1 KGHSH, CDR2 LQKENI. V lost 4 bases, J lost 0 bases, and 13 bases lay in between. Here the CDR3 reads CASSLGTLLAKNIQYF. The CDR3, as DNA: TGTGCCAGCTCACTTGGGACTTTACTAGCCAAAAACATTCAGTACTTC.